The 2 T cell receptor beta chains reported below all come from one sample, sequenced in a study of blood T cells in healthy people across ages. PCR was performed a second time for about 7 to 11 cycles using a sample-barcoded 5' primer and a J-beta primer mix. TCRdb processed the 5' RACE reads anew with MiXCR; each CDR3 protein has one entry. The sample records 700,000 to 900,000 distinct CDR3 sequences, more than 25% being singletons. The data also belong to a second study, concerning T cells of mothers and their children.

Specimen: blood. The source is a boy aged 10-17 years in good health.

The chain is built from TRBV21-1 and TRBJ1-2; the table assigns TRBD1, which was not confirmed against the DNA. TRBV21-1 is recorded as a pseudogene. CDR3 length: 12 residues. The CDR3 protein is CASSHGTDGYTF. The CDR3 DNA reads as TGTGCCAGCAGCCACGGGACCGATGGCTACACCTTC.

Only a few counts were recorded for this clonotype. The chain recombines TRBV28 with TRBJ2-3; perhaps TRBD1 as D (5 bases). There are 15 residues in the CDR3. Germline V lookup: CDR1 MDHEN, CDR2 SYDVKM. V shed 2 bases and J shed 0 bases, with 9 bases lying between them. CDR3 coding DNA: TGTGCCAGCAGTTTACAGGGCCTTAGCACAGATACGCAGTATTTT. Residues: CASSLQGLSTDTQYF.